The text below deals with one T cell receptor beta chain. This entry belongs to a study of control samples from healthy donors and cancer patients. Germline lookup yields CDR1 LGHNT and CDR2 FRNRAP. Unmatched junction bases numbered 8, after V lost 2 bases and J lost 3 bases. The CDR3 has 16 amino acids. The data were produced by immunoSEQ multiplex PCR, yet TCRdb's version contains in-frame clones alone and is incomplete. The sample holds some 82,000 clones; about 90% are singletons and the top ten take 20%. The chain has TRBV12-5 and TRBJ1-1; 8 bases align to TRBD1. This receptor was taken from a man aged 45-65 years in good health. Sequenced: blood. The DNA of the CDR3 is TGTGCTAGTGGTTTGCATACAGGGGGGAGGGACACTGAAGCTTTCTTT. This translates into CASGLHTGGRDTEAFF.